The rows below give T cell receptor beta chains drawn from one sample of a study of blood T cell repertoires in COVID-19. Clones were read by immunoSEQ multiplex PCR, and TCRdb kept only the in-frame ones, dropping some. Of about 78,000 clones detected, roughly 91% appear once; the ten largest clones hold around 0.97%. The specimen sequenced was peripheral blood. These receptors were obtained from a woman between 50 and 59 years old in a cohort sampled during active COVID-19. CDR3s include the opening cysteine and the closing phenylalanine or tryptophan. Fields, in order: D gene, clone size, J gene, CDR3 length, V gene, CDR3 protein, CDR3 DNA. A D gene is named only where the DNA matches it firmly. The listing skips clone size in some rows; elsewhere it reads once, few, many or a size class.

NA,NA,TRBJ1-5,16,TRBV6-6,CASSYAPPAAGQPQHF,TGTGCCAGCAGTTACGCTCCCCCCGCGGCGGGTCAGCCCCAGCATTTT
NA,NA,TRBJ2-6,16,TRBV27,CASSILGAAGANVLTF,TGTGCCAGCAGTATCCTTGGGGCAGCTGGGGCCAACGTCCTGACTTTC
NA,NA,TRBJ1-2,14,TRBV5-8,CASSLVQPLAGYTF,TGTGCCAGCAGCTTGGTACAGCCGCTGGCGGGCTACACCTTC
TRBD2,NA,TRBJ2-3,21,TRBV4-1,CASRAYLGLAGEVEVTDTQYF,TGCGCCAGCAGGGCATACCTCGGACTAGCGGGAGAAGTAGAGGTGACAGATACGCAGTATTTT
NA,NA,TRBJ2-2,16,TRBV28,CASSWGGTSGTGELFF,TGTGCCAGCAGCTGGGGAGGAACCTCCGGCACCGGGGAGCTGTTTTTT
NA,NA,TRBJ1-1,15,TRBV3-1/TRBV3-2,CASSDTGMGATEAFF,TGTGCCAGCAGCGATACCGGGATGGGGGCCACTGAAGCTTTCTTT
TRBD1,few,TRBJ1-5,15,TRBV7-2,CASSSRQGAGQPQHF,TGTGCCAGCAGCTCGCGACAGGGGGCAGGGCAGCCCCAGCATTTT
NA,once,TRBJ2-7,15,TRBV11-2,CASSLVSGSAGEQYF,TGTGCCAGCAGCTTAGTTTCCGGGAGCGCAGGCGAGCAGTACTTC
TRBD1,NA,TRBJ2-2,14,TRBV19,CASHHIGTAGELFF,TGTGCCAGCCACCATATCGGGACAGCCGGGGAGCTGTTTTTT
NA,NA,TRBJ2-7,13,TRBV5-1,CASSTGSSGEQYF,TGCGCCAGCAGCACCGGTTCCTCAGGGGAGCAGTACTTC
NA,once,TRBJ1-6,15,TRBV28,CASSFDSGYNSPLHF,TGTGCCAGCAGTTTCGACAGTGGCTATAATTCACCCCTCCACTTT
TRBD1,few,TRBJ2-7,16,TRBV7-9,CASSPPAGTGVSEQYF,TGTGCCAGCAGCCCCCCCGCGGGGACAGGGGTCTCTGAGCAGTACTTC
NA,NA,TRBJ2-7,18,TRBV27,CASSLTPPTLRLKYEQYF,TGTGCCAGCAGTTTGACCCCGCCAACTCTCCGACTGAAATACGAGCAGTACTTC
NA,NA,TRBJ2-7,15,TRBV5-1,CASSPDTGSWVEQYF,TGCGCCAGCAGCCCGGACACGGGTAGTTGGGTCGAGCAGTACTTC
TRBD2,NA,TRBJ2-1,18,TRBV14,CASSQEFLAGAPDNEQFF,TGTGCCAGCAGCCAGGAATTCCTAGCGGGAGCGCCGGACAATGAGCAGTTCTTC
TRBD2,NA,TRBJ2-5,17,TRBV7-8,CASSLGTSGGSWETQYF,TGTGCCAGCAGCTTAGGGACTAGCGGGGGGTCCTGGGAGACCCAGTACTTC
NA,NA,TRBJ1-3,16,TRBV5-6,CASSLEGFPSGNTIYF,TGTGCCAGCAGCTTAGAGGGATTTCCCTCTGGAAACACCATATATTTT
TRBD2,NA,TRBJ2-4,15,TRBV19,CASSMTAAGENIQYF,TGTGCCAGTAGTATGACGGCAGCGGGGGAAAACATTCAGTACTTC
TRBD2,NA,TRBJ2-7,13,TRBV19,CASSFSGSDEQYF,TGTGCCAGTAGTTTTAGCGGGAGCGACGAGCAGTACTTC
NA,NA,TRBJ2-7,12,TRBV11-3,CASRPGAHEQYF,TGTGCCAGCCGCCCAGGGGCCCACGAGCAGTACTTC
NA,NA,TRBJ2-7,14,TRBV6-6,CASSSGAGGDEQYF,TGTGCCAGCAGTAGTGGCGCAGGAGGGGACGAGCAGTACTTC
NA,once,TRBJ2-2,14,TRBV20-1,CSASRPGETGELFF,TGCAGTGCTAGTCGTCCGGGGGAAACCGGGGAGCTGTTTTTT
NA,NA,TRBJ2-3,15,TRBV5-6,CASSLLRAFTDTQYF,TGTGCCAGCAGCTTGCTCAGGGCCTTCACAGATACGCAGTATTTT
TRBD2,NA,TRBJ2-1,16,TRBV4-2,CASSQELAGAYNEQFF,TGTGCCAGCAGCCAAGAGCTAGCGGGAGCTTACAATGAGCAGTTCTTC
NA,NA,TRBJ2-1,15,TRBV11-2,CASSTPLQGIDEQFF,TGTGCCAGCAGCACACCGTTACAGGGTATCGATGAGCAGTTCTTC
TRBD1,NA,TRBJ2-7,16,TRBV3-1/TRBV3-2,CASSPSGRGSSYEQYF,TGTGCCAGCAGCCCGTCTGGCAGGGGGAGCTCCTACGAGCAGTACTTC
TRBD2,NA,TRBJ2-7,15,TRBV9,CASSASLAGGGEQYF,TGTGCCAGCAGCGCCTCACTAGCGGGAGGCGGCGAGCAGTACTTC
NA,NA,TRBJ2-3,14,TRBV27,CASRGTPSTDTQYF,TGTGCCAGCCGAGGGACTCCTAGCACAGATACGCAGTATTTT
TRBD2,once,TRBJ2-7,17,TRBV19,CASSTKWGGRRSYEQYF,TGTGCCAGTAGCACGAAATGGGGCGGGAGAAGAAGCTACGAGCAGTACTTC
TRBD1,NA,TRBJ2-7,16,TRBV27,CASSLSLGTGGYEQYF,TGTGCCAGCAGTTTATCGCTCGGGACAGGGGGCTACGAGCAGTACTTC
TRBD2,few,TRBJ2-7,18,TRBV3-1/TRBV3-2,CASSQAQGRWTSSYEQYF,TGTGCCAGCAGCCAAGCCCAAGGGCGATGGACTAGCTCCTACGAGCAGTACTTC
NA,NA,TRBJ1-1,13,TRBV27,CATAQQGNTEAFF,TGTGCCACAGCACAACAGGGGAACACTGAAGCTTTCTTT
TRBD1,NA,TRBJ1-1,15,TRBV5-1,CASSLSGQGDTEAFF,TGCGCCAGCAGCTTGTCGGGACAGGGGGACACTGAAGCTTTCTTT
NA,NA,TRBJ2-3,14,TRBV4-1,CASSQEPRTDTQYF,TGCGCCAGCAGCCAAGAACCCAGGACAGATACGCAGTATTTT
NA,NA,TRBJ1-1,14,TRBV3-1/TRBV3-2,CASSQDQGITEAFF,TGTGCCAGCAGCCAAGATCAGGGCATCACTGAAGCTTTCTTT
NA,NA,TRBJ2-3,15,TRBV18,CASSPPGLTTDTQYF,TGTGCCAGCTCACCACCGGGACTGACCACAGATACGCAGTATTTT
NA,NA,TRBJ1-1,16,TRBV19,CATITHGGISNTEAFF,TGTGCCACCATAACCCACGGAGGGATATCGAACACTGAAGCTTTCTTT
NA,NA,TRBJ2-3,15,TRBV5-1,CASSLERVGLDTQYF,TGCGCCAGCAGCTTGGAGCGGGTTGGGTTAGATACGCAGTATTTT
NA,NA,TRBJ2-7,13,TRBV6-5,CASSRTGNYEQYF,TGTGCCAGCAGTCGTACAGGAAACTACGAGCAGTACTTC
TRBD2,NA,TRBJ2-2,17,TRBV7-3,CASSLTRTSGGSGELFF,TGTGCCAGCAGCTTAACCCGGACTAGCGGAGGAAGCGGGGAGCTGTTTTTT
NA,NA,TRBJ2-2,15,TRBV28,CASSLSFYFTGELFF,TGTGCCAGCAGTTTATCGTTCTACTTCACCGGGGAGCTGTTTTTT
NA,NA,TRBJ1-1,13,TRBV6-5,CASSYSRTAEAFF,TGTGCCAGCAGCTATTCCCGGACAGCTGAAGCTTTCTTT
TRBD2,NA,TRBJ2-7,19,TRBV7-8,CASSLNQREGPYHSYEQYF,TGTGCCAGCAGCTTAAACCAGCGGGAGGGGCCGTACCACTCCTACGAGCAGTACTTC
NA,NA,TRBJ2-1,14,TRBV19,CASSRSGDYNEQFF,TGTGCCAGTAGTAGAAGCGGAGATTACAATGAGCAGTTCTTC
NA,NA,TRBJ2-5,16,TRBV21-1,CASNAGGLLSVETQYF,TGTGCCAGCAACGCGGGAGGGTTATTAAGCGTAGAGACCCAGTACTTC
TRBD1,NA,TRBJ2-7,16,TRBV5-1,CASSLAVTGTSYEQYF,TGCGCCAGCAGCTTGGCCGTGACAGGGACCTCCTACGAGCAGTACTTC
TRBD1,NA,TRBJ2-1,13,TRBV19,CASSIGTDNEQFF,TGTGCCAGTAGTATCGGGACAGACAATGAGCAGTTCTTC